The entry that follows covers one TCR beta chain sequence. This clone was seen a handful of times. The specificity of this receptor is unknown. One base away there is no much larger clone; base qualities are not given. These data originate in a study of cytomegalovirus exposure and HLA in healthy donors (dated by TCRdb to about 2017). About the study as a whole: In an earlier analysis of roughly 590 of the donors, approximately 260 Gb of sequence data and 90 million to 130 million unique TCR beta sequences from 150 million to 200 million T cells were reported. Four or five DR-DQ haplotypes were handled as single units for association and clustering because linkage in the cohort was strong. Among over 350 genotyped donors of the cohort, an average of around 240,000 unique TCR beta nucleotide sequences were sequenced per donor, roughly 18% of them non-productive. High-throughput TCR immunosequencing, statistical association of individual TCRs with disease status, and machine learning were combined to predict cytomegalovirus infection status. The study aimed to test whether cataloging public T cell receptors could reveal signatures of past pathogen exposure. A later genetic analysis took genome-wide SNP genotypes for about three fifths of the roughly 700 donors and used that subset as a discovery cohort. To study patterns of TCR occurrence, a later analysis re-analyzed previously published TCR beta repertoires from 550 to 800 donors and added high-resolution HLA genotyping. The later analysis used no new phenotypic data to find candidate immune exposures, relying instead on TCR beta sequences and their occurrence across donors. Every discovery cohort repertoire had been produced on one sequencing platform. An early release that covered about 640 HLA-typed donors contained approximately 290 gigabases of sequencing data and tens of millions of unique TCR sequences. Alongside the repertoire data, information on donor age, sex, ethnicity and CMV serostatus was compiled. Besides the first cohort of 666 subjects, a separate validation cohort made up of around 120 different subjects was used. To decide whether each TCR beta V gene segment behaved as functional or pseudogenic, an earlier analysis of approximately 620 of the donors relied on high-throughput TCR beta sequencing. The genetic ancestry cluster associated with self-reported Caucasian donors included over 80% of the 398 genotyped donors. Class I and class II HLA loci were covered by the typing at four-digit resolution. The study used immunosequencing to profile the T cell repertoires of around 600 subjects and linked those repertoires to cytomegalovirus serostatus. Typing coverage varied by locus: 629-630 donors for A, B, C, DRB1 and DQB1; roughly 560 for DQA1; over 600 for DPA1; approximately 490 for DPB1.

Receptor libraries were prepared by the immunoSEQ multiplex PCR assay. For the multiplex PCR, a mixture combining 60 forward primers for TCR Vbeta segments and 13 reverse primers for TCR Jbeta segments was used. The CDR3 region of rearranged TCR beta genes was amplified from genomic DNA by a multiplex PCR assay. Amplified TCR beta libraries were sequenced as 87-base-pair reads on the Illumina HiSeq System. Per the original workflow: Across the roughly 700 repertoires, a later analysis counted 80 million or so unique TCR beta chains, roughly 11 million of which were shared by at least two donors. A nearest-neighbor algorithm error-corrected the raw reads and collapsed the reads into unique sequences, merging closely related sequences to remove PCR and sequencing errors. To assign V, D and J gene segments, CDR3 sequences were aligned to IMGT reference sequences. Each retained sequence needed at least a six-nucleotide match to both a V gene segment and a J gene segment. Rearrangements were classified as productive when the CDR3 lacked stop codons and remained in frame with V and J, and all other rearrangements were classified as non-productive. CDR3 was defined according to IMGT convention as the region running from the second conserved V-encoded cysteine to the conserved J-encoded phenylalanine. The earlier analysis of around 640 of the donors excluded sequences that lacked an unambiguous match to a single V gene segment. An earlier analysis of several hundred of the donors classified V segments as functional when productive rearrangements were above 56.7% and as segregating when the standard deviation between donors was above 5%. A statistical classification framework was developed to diagnose cytomegalovirus status using the catalog of TCR beta chain sequences. A later analysis assigned V and J genes by comparing TCR nucleotide sequences with IMGT/GENE-DB human TR gene sequences. In a later analysis, CDR3 sequences and most-parsimonious VDJ recombination scenarios were assigned using the TCRdist pipeline. In a later analysis, each TCR beta chain was defined by its CDR3 amino acid sequence together with its V-gene family, and reads without a unique V-gene family were excluded. In a later analysis, 500 to 650 highly shared, low-generation-probability nucleotide sequences were removed to address suspected cross-contamination and a sequencing artifact. A later analysis calculated a clonal expansion index for each public chain from normalized within-repertoire ranks of inferred template counts. In a later analysis, generation probabilities were computed with a VDJ recombination model fitted to out-of-frame rearrangements, and the resulting probabilities were checked against IGoR. Hypergeometric tests were used in a later analysis to score TCR-TCR, TCR-HLA and TCR-CMV co-occurrence, with a repertoire-size bias correction applied to the TCR pairs. A later analysis estimated false discovery rates by permuting HLA or CMV assignments 20 times. In a later analysis, co-occurring TCRs were grouped using DBSCAN, and TCRdist sequence similarity was added for clustering within HLA-allele-positive subsets. Repertoires with fewer than 30,000 or more than 120,000 public chains were left out of co-occurrence clustering, as were four to six repertoires with anomalous nucleotide sharing. The clones in this table, taken by TCRdb from immuneACCESS, are in-frame only. Not every clone is retained; where verified, under half of the shortfall comes from an unresolved V gene, and the cause of the rest is unknown. V, J and clone size derive from that table, while D and trimming were established from the DNA sequence. Here the sample has roughly 110,000 clones; just over 70% occur a single time. The ten top clones hold roughly 0.76% of the sample.

What the study reported, not specific to this receptor: In an earlier analysis of about 600 of the donors, most TCR beta V segments appeared in productive rearrangements about 87% or about 30% of the time, broadly matching IMGT annotations. Specific HLA alleles were associated with 15,000 to 20,000 TCR beta sequences at a false discovery rate of 0.05 in a later analysis. It was suggested by the authors that the approach could potentially be generalized to other disease states and immunological phenotypes. CMV serostatus was the only immune exposure information available for the cohort. A group of highly shared sequence variants was considered likely to be a technical artifact of the sequencing pipeline. Most TCR sequences were seen in very few donors, while some public TCRs were found in many individuals. In a later analysis, several top co-occurrence clusters were reported to appear linked to parvovirus B19, influenza, CMV and Epstein-Barr virus. Correlated functional status among segregating V segments might reflect linkage disequilibrium, but an unknown experimental factor could not be ruled out. In a later analysis, the rate of TCR association differed among HLA loci, with DRB1 alleles having the most associated TCRs and HLA-C alleles having the fewest. Because the 87-base-pair reads could not distinguish some IMGT-functional V segments, including TRBV6-2 and TRBV6-3, those segments were excluded. In vitro tests confirmed that a few of the cytomegalovirus-associated TCR beta chains recognize cytomegalovirus antigens. Compared with equally common non-associated chains, HLA-associated TCR beta chains in a later analysis were more clonally expanded and had lower generation probabilities. Roughly uniform sequencing depth across donors was assumed in presence/absence analyses, although this assumption may not hold. Because counts were too low, about 15 rarely observed V segments, including chromosome 9 orphons, were left out of the earlier analysis of over 550 of the donors. Cytomegalovirus status was reported to be diagnosed by the classifier with high specificity and sensitivity in both the original and validation cohorts. Assigning TCR associations to individual alleles was difficult when HLA alleles, especially DR and DQ, strongly co-occurred. A later genetic analysis associated a missense DCLRE1C variant with V-gene and J-gene trimming of TCR beta chains, and an independent cohort replicated the association. Because some donors lacked HLA typing at each locus, the association tests relied only on the typed subset. According to a later analysis, most CMV-associated TCR beta chains appeared to be HLA-restricted, and the HLA associations seemed to be driven largely by CMV exposure. A further reported finding was that TCR beta sequences accurately predicted the HLA-A and HLA-B alleles for most subjects in the first cohort. The study listed 150 to 200 TCR beta chains as associated with cytomegalovirus. Only TCR beta chains were sequenced in this cohort, and the absence of alpha or paired-chain data limited detectable features. A later genetic analysis reported fewer N-insertions in productive TCRs among donors in an Asian-associated ancestry cluster than the approximately 670-donor mean.

The CDR3, from cysteine to phenylalanine, totals 14 residues. Solely the CDR3 DNA is kept, with 42 bases framed from the first base. V is reduced by 4 bases and J by 3 bases, leaving a spacing of 10 bases between them. Reading the germline V gene gives CDR1 WSHSY and CDR2 SAAADI. The cohort comprised 670 or so healthy bone marrow donors. At the time of sampling, all cohort members were nominally healthy, though unrecorded immune exposures were likely present. The donor tested CMV seronegative and was one of the 352 seronegative cohort members. Each donor provided a peripheral blood sample, and peripheral blood mononuclear cells were used for TCR beta sequencing. The Qiagen DNeasy Blood Extraction Kit was used to extract genomic DNA from the blood cell samples.

Input material: PBMCs. This TCR came from a boy aged 5-17 years in good health and CMV-seronegative. The chain joins TRBV10-2 to TRBJ2-1; the D gene identity is not certain. The CDR3 reads CASSVTNNYNEQFF. DNA sequence: TGCGCCAGCAGTGTCACTAACAACTACAATGAGCAGTTCTTC.